This T cell receptor (beta chain) was sequenced in a study of shared clonotypes between healthy human individuals. The study's findings and limits: Clonotypes not shared had lower generation probabilities than those common to all four donors. Donor scarcity curtailed the genetic and exposure-history diversity represented herein.

Genomic DNA from each subset was divided evenly over several immunoSEQ plates. Profiling relied on immunoSEQ multiplex PCR, and the TCRdb table lists in-frame clones only, not all of them. The sample contains about 2.3 million clones, approximately 93% of which appear only once. Of note for this clone: No antigen is known for it.

There are 15 residues in the CDR3. Germline CDR1 and CDR2: SEHNR and FQNEAQ (reference sequence). V lost 8 bases, J lost 1 base, and 6 bases stayed unmatched. The receptor comes from a man between 18 and 35 years old in good health. Some clones in this sample may be carry-over from other donors' samples. The rearrangement links TRBV7-9 to TRBJ2-3; 10 bases fit TRBD2. Material: naive CD4+ T cells from PBMCs. The subset denotes: CD45RA+ positively selected. The CDR3 coding sequence is TGTGCCAGCGGCGGAGCGGGAGGGGGCACAGATACGCAGTATTTT. It is translated as CASGGAGGGTDTQYF.